The T cell receptor (beta chain) described here comes from a study of Graves' ophthalmopathy and Graves' hyperthyroidism. The CDR3 consists of 15 residues. Looked up from germline, CDR1 is SEHNR and CDR2 is FQNEAQ (reference sequence). With 4 bases removed from V and 0 bases from J, the gap between germline ends came to 9 bases. The study's findings and limits: Most thyroid-expanded clonotypes exceeding 0.001 frequency were also found in blood.

This clonotype was picked up a small number of times. The antigen is not known. As the starting material, around 9.1 ml of fresh peripheral blood yielded the PBMCs. The authors amplified TCR beta CDR3 regions from RNA transcripts. First-round RT-PCR used HTBI primers; second-round multiplex PCR followed. TCRdb independently ran MiXCR on the multiplex PCR reads; one entry per CDR3 protein. The sample yields over 650,000 distinct CDR3 sequences, about 41% seen once. The gene calls are TRBV7-9 and TRBJ2-2; a possible D gene is TRBD2 (6 bases). The TCR originated in an adult man with Graves' ophthalmopathy. The source material was peripheral blood. CDR3 loop: CASSSEGPNTGELFF. CDR3 sequence (DNA): TGTGCCAGCAGCTCGGAGGGGCCGAACACCGGGGAGCTGTTTTTT.